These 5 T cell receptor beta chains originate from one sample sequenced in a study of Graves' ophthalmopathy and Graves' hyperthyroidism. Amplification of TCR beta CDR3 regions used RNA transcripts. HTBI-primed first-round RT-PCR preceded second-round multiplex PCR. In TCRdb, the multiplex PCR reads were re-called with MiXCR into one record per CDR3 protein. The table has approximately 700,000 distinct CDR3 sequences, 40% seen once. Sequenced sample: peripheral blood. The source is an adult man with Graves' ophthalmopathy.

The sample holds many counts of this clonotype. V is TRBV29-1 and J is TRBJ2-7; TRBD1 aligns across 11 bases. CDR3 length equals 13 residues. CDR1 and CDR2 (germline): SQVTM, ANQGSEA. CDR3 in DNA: TGCAGTGCTAGGACAGGGGGCACCTACGAGCAGTACTTC. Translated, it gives CSARTGGTYEQYF.

CDR3 coding DNA: TGCAGTGCGGGGACAGGGGCCTACGAGCAGTACTTC. Its protein product is CSAGTGAYEQYF. The V and J genes are TRBV20-1 and TRBJ2-7, with 10 nucleotides matching TRBD1. There are 12 residues in the CDR3. Unmatched junction bases numbered 1, after V lost 6 bases and J lost 2 bases. The V gene's germline CDR1 is DFQATT and CDR2 SNEGSKA (reference sequence).

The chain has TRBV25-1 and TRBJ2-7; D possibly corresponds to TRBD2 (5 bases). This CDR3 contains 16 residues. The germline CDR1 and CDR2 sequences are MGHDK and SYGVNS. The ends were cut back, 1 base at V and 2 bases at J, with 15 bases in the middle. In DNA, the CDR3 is TGTGCCAGCAGTGAATCCCACTACGGAGGAACCTACGAGCAGTACTTC. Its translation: CASSESHYGGTYEQYF.

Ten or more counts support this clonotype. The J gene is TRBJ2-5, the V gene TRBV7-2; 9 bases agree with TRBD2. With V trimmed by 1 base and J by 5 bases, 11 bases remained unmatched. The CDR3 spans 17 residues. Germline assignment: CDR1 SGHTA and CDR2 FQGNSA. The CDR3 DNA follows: TGTGCCAGCAGCTTAGGCGCTAGCGGGGCAATCGAGGAGACCCAGTACTTC. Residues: CASSLGASGAIEETQYF.

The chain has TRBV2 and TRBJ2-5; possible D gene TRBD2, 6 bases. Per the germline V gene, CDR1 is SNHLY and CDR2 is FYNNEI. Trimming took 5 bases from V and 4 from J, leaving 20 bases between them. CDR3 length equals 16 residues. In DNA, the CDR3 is TGTGCCAGCAGTTACCAGGCCGCACCGGGGGTAGAGACCCAGTACTTC. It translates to CASSYQAAPGVETQYF.